These 22 T cell receptor beta chains share one sample of origin, sequenced in a study of cytomegalovirus exposure and HLA in healthy donors. The PCR ran on 60 Vbeta and 13 Jbeta primers. Profiled with immunoSEQ multiplex PCR; TCRdb holds only in-frame clones, not every one. Here the sample spans approximately 150,000 clones, 82% being singletons. Sample: PBMCs. The source is a male donor in good health and CMV-seronegative.

This chain joins TRBV4-3 and TRBJ2-7; possibly TRBD1 for D (6 bases). Germline lookup yields CDR1 LGHNA and CDR2 YSLEER. The CDR3 runs to 14 residues. Trimming removed 0 bases at V and 2 bases at J, with 8 bases between. In nucleotides, the CDR3 is TGCGCCAGCAGCCAAGATGGACAGACCTACGAGCAGTACTTC. Its translation: CASSQDGQTYEQYF.

In the case of this clone: Other DNA sequences of this sample code for an identical CDR3. The gene calls are TRBV6-5 and TRBJ1-2; D perhaps matches TRBD1 (6 bases). The V end was cut by 2 bases, the J end by 4 bases, with 8 bases between. CDR3 size: 13 residues. Germline CDR1 and CDR2: MNHEY and SVGAGI. Here the CDR3 reads CASSYGQIYGYTF. The CDR3 coding sequence is TGTGCCAGCAGTTACGGACAGATCTATGGCTACACCTTC.

The chain joins TRBV15 to TRBJ2-2; D gene uncertain. This CDR3 contains 15 residues. CDR1 is LNHNV and CDR2 is YYDKDF in the germline V gene (reference sequence). Trimming removed 0 bases from V and 1 base from J, with 6 bases in between. In DNA form, the CDR3 reads TGTGCCACCAGCAGAGATCGGTTGAACACCGGGGAGCTGTTTTTT. Protein sequence: CATSRDRLNTGELFF.

The rearrangement uses TRBV11-1 and TRBJ1-4; 7 bases are shared with TRBD1. The CDR3 has 15 residues. The V and J ends lost 5 bases and 4 bases, in that order; junction bases with no gene match: 7. Germline CDR1 reads SGHAT; CDR2 reads FQDESV (reference sequence). The CDR3 is CASSPTDRNNEKLFF. DNA of the CDR3: TGTGCCAGCAGCCCGACGGACAGGAATAATGAAAAACTGTTTTTT. Combining the CDR3 with reference TRBV11-1 and TRBJ1-4 gives the whole variable domain EAEVAQSPRYKITEKSQAVAFWCDPISGHATLYWYRQILGQGPELLVQFQDESVVDDSQLPKDRFSAERLKGVDSTLKIQPAELGDSAMYLCASSPTDRNNEKLFFGSGTQLSVL.

The chain links TRBV7-2 to TRBJ2-1; D is possibly TRBD1 (5 bases). In germline, CDR1 is SGHTA, CDR2 FQGNSA. This CDR3 contains 15 residues. V lost 2 bases and J lost 6, with 14 bases in between. This chain's CDR3 is CASSLIGGHGNEQFF. DNA for the CDR3: TGTGCCAGCAGCTTAATCGGCGGACATGGCAATGAGCAGTTCTTC.

The V call is TRBV5-3, the J call TRBJ1-1; D is undetermined. TRBV5-3 is filed as an ORF, its function uncertain. V gave up 0 bases and J gave up 5 bases, with 5 bases separating them. The CDR3 covers 12 residues. The CDR3 DNA sequence: TGTGCCAGAAGCTTGGAGCCTACTGAAGCTTTCTTT. This codes for CARSLEPTEAFF.

This clone appeared a few times. The chain carries TRBV14 and TRBJ1-5; D uncertain. CDR1 and CDR2 from the germline V gene are SGHDN and FVKESK. V lost 2 bases and J lost 5, with 16 bases in between. The CDR3 has 16 residues. CDR3 sequence: CASSQCVSRSDQPQHF. CDR3 bases: TGTGCCAGCAGCCAATGCGTATCGCGTTCTGATCAGCCCCAGCATTTT.

V gene TRBV2 combines with J gene TRBJ1-1; D uncertain. Germline V gene data show CDR1 as SNHLY and CDR2 as FYNNEI. V shed 3 bases and J shed 7 bases, with 15 bases lying between them. The CDR3 has 14 amino acids. The DNA for the CDR3 is TGTGCCAGCAGTGACACGGGAAACCTGGTTGAAGCTTTCTTT. This gives the protein CASSDTGNLVEAFF.

This chain joins TRBV11-2 and TRBJ2-5; possible D gene TRBD2, 5 bases. Trimming cost V 6 bases and J 3 bases, with 8 bases left between them. CDR3 size: 12 residues. CDR1 is SGHAT and CDR2 is FQNNGV in the germline V gene. The CDR3 bases are TGTGCCAGCAGGATCGGGGAAGAGACCCAGTACTTC. Amino acids: CASRIGEETQYF.

The rearrangement uses TRBV5-6 and TRBJ2-1, with 7 bases aligning to TRBD2. In germline, CDR1 is SGHDT, CDR2 YYEEEE. The CDR3 sequence is 15 residues long. V lost 2 bases to trimming and J lost 7 bases; unmatched junction nucleotides: 9. The CDR3 here is CASSFGLAEYNEQFF. The CDR3 nucleotides are TGTGCCAGCAGCTTTGGCCTAGCGGAGTATAATGAGCAGTTCTTC.

This clone was observed once. The chain couples TRBV13 to TRBJ2-5; D ambiguous. V was trimmed by 5 bases and J by 0 bases, leaving 13 bases between them. Germline V lookup: CDR1 PRHDT, CDR2 FYEKMQ (reference sequence). This CDR3 is built from 15 residues. CDR3 DNA: TGTGCCAGCAGCCTCTCCAGACACTACCAAGAGACCCAGTACTTC. This translates into CASSLSRHYQETQYF.

This clone has just one count. This sequence joins TRBV4-3 and TRBJ2-1; 14 bases map to TRBD2. This CDR3 contains 15 residues. The V segment lost 3 bases and the J segment 15 bases; nucleotides outside the gene matches: 10. Germline V gene lookup returns CDR1 LGHNA and CDR2 YSLEER. This chain's CDR3 is CASSHWTSGRPSRFF. DNA of the CDR3: TGCGCCAGCAGCCATTGGACTAGCGGGAGGCCCAGCAGGTTCTTC.

The V and J genes are TRBV19 and TRBJ2-5; 8 bases line up with TRBD2. The CDR3 runs 14 residues. Unmatched junction bases numbered 6, after V lost 5 bases and J lost 4 bases. Germline V gene data show CDR1 as LNHDA and CDR2 as SQIVND (reference sequence). The chain's CDR3 is CASSPGGGLETQYF. In nucleotides, the CDR3 is TGTGCCAGTAGTCCCGGCGGGGGGTTAGAGACCCAGTACTTC.

The chain joins TRBV13 to TRBJ2-7; 10 bases match TRBD2. V gave up 5 bases and J gave up 4 bases; unmatched junction bases: 17. CDR1 and CDR2 from the germline V gene are PRHDT and FYEKMQ (reference sequence). CDR3 length equals 18 residues. The CDR3 region has the DNA TGTGCCAGCAGCGGTCCGGGGCTAGCGGGAGAAGCGGTGTACGAGCAGTACTTC. Amino acids: CASSGPGLAGEAVYEQYF.

V usage is TRBV2 and J usage is TRBJ2-3, with 13 nucleotides matching TRBD2. Germline V lookup: CDR1 SNHLY, CDR2 FYNNEI. This CDR3 spans 17 amino acids. Losses at the gene ends were 6 bases for V and 2 bases for J; bases not matched to a gene: 8. DNA for the CDR3: TGTGCCAGCAGAATTCCGGGACTAGCGGGGACCACAGATACGCAGTATTTT. Its protein product is CASRIPGLAGTTDTQYF.

The chain joins TRBV9 to TRBJ1-1; tentatively, D is TRBD1 (5 bases). From germline, CDR1 is SGDLS and CDR2 YYNGEE. The V end was cut by 0 bases, the J end by 1 base, with 7 bases between. The CDR3 has 14 residues. Here the CDR3 reads CASSVGQRNTEAFF. CDR3 nucleotide sequence: TGTGCCAGCAGCGTAGGACAGAGGAACACTGAAGCTTTCTTT.

The V gene is TRBV5-1, the J gene TRBJ2-7, with 7 bases matching TRBD1. This CDR3 comprises 14 residues. Germline V lookup: CDR1 SGHRS, CDR2 YFSETQ. After removal of 0 bases from V and 3 bases from J, the junction contained 3 bases not matched to a gene. CDR3 nucleotide sequence: TGCGCCAGCAGCTTGGATCCAGGGGGCTACGAGCAGTACTTC. It yields the protein CASSLDPGGYEQYF.

This chain connects TRBV11-1 to TRBJ2-7; D not resolved. Trimming pared 1 base from V and 2 bases from J, leaving 6 bases between. This CDR3 is built from 13 residues. Germline CDR1 and CDR2: SGHAT and FQDESV (reference sequence). The CDR3 loop reads CASSLDRTYEQYF. The DNA for the CDR3 is TGTGCCAGCAGCTTAGACAGAACCTACGAGCAGTACTTC.

The chain combines TRBV29-1 with TRBJ2-5; 7 bases match TRBD2. With the DNA end fitting TRBJ2-7 better, the J assignment may be wrong. Germline V CDR1 and CDR2: SQVTM, ANQGSEA. The length of the CDR3 is 12 residues. This CDR3 reads CSVSGVTYEQYF. DNA for the CDR3: TGCAGCGTCAGCGGGGTGACCTACGAGCAGTACTTC.

The V and J genes are TRBV7-9 and TRBJ2-3, with 8 positions matching TRBD2. Per the germline V gene, CDR1 is SEHNR and CDR2 is FQNEAQ (reference sequence). This CDR3 comprises 14 residues. Germline trimming cut 6 bases from V and 3 bases from J; bases unmatched to any gene: 5. CDR3 residues: CASRSAGATDTQYF. The CDR3 nucleotides are TGTGCCAGCAGATCAGCGGGAGCAACAGATACGCAGTATTTT.

V and J are TRBV6-4 and TRBJ2-1; weak D call: TRBD1 (6 bases). With 4 bases removed from V and 4 bases from J, the gap between germline ends came to 8 bases. The CDR3 contains 13 residues. The germline CDR1 and CDR2 sequences are MRHNA and SNTAGT. DNA for the CDR3: TGTGCCAGCAGTGCAGACAGGTACAATGAGCAGTTCTTC. Amino acid sequence: CASSADRYNEQFF.

As to this clone: The same CDR3 is also encoded by other DNA sequences in this sample. The chain carries TRBV6-1 and TRBJ2-4; D remains unclear. The V gene's germline CDR1 is MNHNS and CDR2 SASEGT. Trimming pared 5 bases from V and 2 bases from J, leaving 13 bases between. The CDR3 consists of 15 residues. The CDR3 DNA reads TGTGCCAGCAGTAGCCCGGGTGGAACCAAAAACATTCAGTACTTC. This encodes CASSSPGGTKNIQYF.